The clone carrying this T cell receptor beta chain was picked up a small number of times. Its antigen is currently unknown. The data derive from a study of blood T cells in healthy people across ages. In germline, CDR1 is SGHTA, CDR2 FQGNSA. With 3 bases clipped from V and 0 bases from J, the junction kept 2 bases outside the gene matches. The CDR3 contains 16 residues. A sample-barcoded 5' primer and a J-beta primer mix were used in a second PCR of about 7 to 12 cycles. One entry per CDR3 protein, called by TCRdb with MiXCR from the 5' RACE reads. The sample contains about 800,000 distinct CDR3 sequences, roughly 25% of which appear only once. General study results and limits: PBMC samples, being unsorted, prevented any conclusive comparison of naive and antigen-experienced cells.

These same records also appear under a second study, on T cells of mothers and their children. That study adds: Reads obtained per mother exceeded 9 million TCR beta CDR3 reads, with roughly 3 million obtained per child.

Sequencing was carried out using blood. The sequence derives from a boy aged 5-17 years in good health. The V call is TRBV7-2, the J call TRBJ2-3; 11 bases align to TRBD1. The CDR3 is CASSLGQGVSTDTQYF. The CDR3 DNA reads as TGTGCCAGCAGCTTGGGACAGGGGGTTAGCACAGATACGCAGTATTTT.